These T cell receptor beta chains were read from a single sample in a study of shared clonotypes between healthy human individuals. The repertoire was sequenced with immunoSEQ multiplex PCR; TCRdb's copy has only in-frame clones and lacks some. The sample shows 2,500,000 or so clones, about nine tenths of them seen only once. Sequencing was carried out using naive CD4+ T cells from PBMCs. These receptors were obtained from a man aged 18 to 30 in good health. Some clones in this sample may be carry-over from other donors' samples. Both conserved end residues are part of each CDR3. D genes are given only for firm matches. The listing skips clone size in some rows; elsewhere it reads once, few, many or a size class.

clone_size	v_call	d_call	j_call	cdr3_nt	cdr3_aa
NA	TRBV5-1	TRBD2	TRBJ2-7	TGCGCCAGCAGCTTGATGGCGGGGGGATTCTACGAGCAGTACTTC	CASSLMAGGFYEQYF
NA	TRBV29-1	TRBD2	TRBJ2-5	TGCAGCACCTGGACTAGCGGGAGGGCCACGGAGACCCAGTACTTC	CSTWTSGRATETQYF
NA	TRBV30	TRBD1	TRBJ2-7	TGTGCCTGGTCAACCGGGACAGGACGCGAGCAGTACTTC	CAWSTGTGREQYF
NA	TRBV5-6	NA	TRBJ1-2	TGTGCCAGCAGCCGTACGAATTTGAGAGTTAGCTACACCTTC	CASSRTNLRVSYTF
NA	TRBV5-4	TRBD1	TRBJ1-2	TGTGCCAGCAGCTTGTGGGCAGGGGGTTATGGCTACACCTTC	CASSLWAGGYGYTF
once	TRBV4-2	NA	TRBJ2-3	TGTGCCAGCAGCCAAGAGGGCACATTCACAGATACGCAGTATTTT	CASSQEGTFTDTQYF
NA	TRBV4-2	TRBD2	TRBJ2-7	TGTGCCAGCAGCCAAGGCCGGCGGAGCGGGAGCGACGAGCAGTACTTC	CASSQGRRSGSDEQYF
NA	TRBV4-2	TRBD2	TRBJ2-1	TGTGCCAGCAGCCCCCGTGGGACTAGCGGGAGAGGGAATGAGCAGTTCTTC	CASSPRGTSGRGNEQFF
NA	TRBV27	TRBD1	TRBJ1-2	TGTGCCAGCAGTTTGGGGCAGGGGGAAGGTGGCTACACCTTC	CASSLGQGEGGYTF
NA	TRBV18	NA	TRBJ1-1	TGTGCCAGCTCACCGCCGGACAGCAGGAGGGAAGCTTTCTTT	CASSPPDSRREAFF
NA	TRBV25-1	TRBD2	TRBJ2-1	TGTGCCAGCAGTGACCTCGGGACTAGCTTCTACAATGAGCAGTTCTTC	CASSDLGTSFYNEQFF
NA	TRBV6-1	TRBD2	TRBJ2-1	TGTGCCGTCAAGCACAGCGGGAGCTCCTACAATGAGCAGTTCTTC	CAVKHSGSSYNEQFF
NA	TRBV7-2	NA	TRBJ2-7	TGTGCCAGCAGCCCCCGGCAGGGAACCTACGAGCAGTACTTC	CASSPRQGTYEQYF
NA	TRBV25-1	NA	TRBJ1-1	TGTGCCAGCAGTGGCTCCTGGGGCGCTCCCACTGAAGCTTTCTTT	CASSGSWGAPTEAFF
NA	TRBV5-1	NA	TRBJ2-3	TGCGCCAGCAGCTTGATAGCAGGACTCACAGATACGCAGTATTTT	CASSLIAGLTDTQYF
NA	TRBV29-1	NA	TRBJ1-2	TGCAGCGTCCAGGAAAACTATGGCTACACCTTC	CSVQENYGYTF
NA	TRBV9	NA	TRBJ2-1	TGTGCCAGCACGAGGGATTCCTACAATGAGCAGTTCTTC	CASTRDSYNEQFF
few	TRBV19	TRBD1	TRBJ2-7	TGTGCCAGTAGTCCCGGGACAGGGACCTACGAGCAGTACTTC	CASSPGTGTYEQYF
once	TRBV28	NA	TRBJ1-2	TGTGCCAGCACCTTGGGACACCGCTATGGCTACACCTTC	CASTLGHRYGYTF
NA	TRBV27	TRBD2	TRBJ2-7	TGTGCCAGCAGTTTAAAGGCGGGGGGACACATATCCTACGAGCAGTACTTC	CASSLKAGGHISYEQYF
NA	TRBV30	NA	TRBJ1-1	TGTGCCTGGATTGGGCGGGGCCTCAAAGCTTTCTTT	CAWIGRGLKAFF
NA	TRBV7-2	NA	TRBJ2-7	TGTGCCAGCAGCGCTCACCGGACTACCTACGAGCAGTACTTC	CASSAHRTTYEQYF
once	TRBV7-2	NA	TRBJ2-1	TGTGCCAGCAGCTTACAGGGTGTAAAAGTCAATGAGCAGTTCTTC	CASSLQGVKVNEQFF
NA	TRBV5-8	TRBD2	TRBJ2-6	TGTGCCAGCAGCCCCCGGGGGGGGACTGGGGCCAACGTCCTGACTTTC	CASSPRGGTGANVLTF
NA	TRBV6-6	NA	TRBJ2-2	TGTGCCAGCAGTGCACAGGTGAACACCGGGGAGCTGTTTTTT	CASSAQVNTGELFF
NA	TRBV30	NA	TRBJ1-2	TGTGCCTGGAGGTTGGTGTATGGCTACACCTTC	CAWRLVYGYTF
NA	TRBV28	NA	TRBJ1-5	TGTGCCAGCAGTTTAGCGGCTCGGGAGCCCCAGCATTTT	CASSLAAREPQHF
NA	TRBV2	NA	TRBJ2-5	TGTGCCAGCAGGGTGCTAGAGACCCAGTACTTC	CASRVLETQYF
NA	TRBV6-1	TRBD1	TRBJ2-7	TGTGCCAGCAGGGGACAGGGGGGCTTCGACGAGCAGTACTTC	CASRGQGGFDEQYF
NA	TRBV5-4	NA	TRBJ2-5	TGTGCCAGCAGCCGAACCCAGGGGGGAGAGACCCAGTACTTC	CASSRTQGGETQYF
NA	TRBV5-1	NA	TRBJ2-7	TGCGCCAGCAGCAATCCGGGACAAACCTACGAGCAGTACTTC	CASSNPGQTYEQYF
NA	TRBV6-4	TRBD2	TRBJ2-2	TGTGCCAGCTCTCGCGGGGGAGGAAGGACCGGGGAGCTGTTTTTT	CASSRGGGRTGELFF